Reported below is one T cell receptor beta chain. Its antigen is still unknown. RNA extraction was followed by reverse transcription into cDNA, which acted as the sequencing template. Sequencing was performed with immunoSEQ multiplex PCR; in TCRdb, only in-frame clones are kept and a portion is missing. The repertoire includes about 220,000 clones, under 60% of them detected once, and roughly 1.4% sits in the top ten. This CDR3 region has 13 residues. From germline, CDR1 is SGHRS and CDR2 YFSETQ. The ends were cut back, 7 bases at V and 4 bases at J, with 14 bases in the middle. Described treatment: oral pan-JAK inhibitor, 5-10 mg twice daily. Alopecia areata patients provided lesional scalp punch biopsies and peripheral blood, both collected for the study. The data derive from a study of CD8+ T cells in alopecia areata. Overall study: Treated patients swallowed 5 to 10 mg of oral tofacitinib twice daily.

The study's findings and limits: Clonality was higher in lesional than normal scalp, especially in alopecia totalis/universalis. Significant decreases in scalp clonality and expanded CD8+ clones followed tofacitinib treatment.

The material was CD4+ T cells sorted from blood, obtained at week 4, from a patient treated with tofacitinib. The clonotype was recovered from a human donor with alopecia areata. The chain employs TRBV5-1 and TRBJ1-1, with a weak D call TRBD1 (6 bases). As DNA, the CDR3 is TGCGCCAGCTTACAGGGTACGGGCACTGAAGCTTTCTTT. This encodes CASLQGTGTEAFF.